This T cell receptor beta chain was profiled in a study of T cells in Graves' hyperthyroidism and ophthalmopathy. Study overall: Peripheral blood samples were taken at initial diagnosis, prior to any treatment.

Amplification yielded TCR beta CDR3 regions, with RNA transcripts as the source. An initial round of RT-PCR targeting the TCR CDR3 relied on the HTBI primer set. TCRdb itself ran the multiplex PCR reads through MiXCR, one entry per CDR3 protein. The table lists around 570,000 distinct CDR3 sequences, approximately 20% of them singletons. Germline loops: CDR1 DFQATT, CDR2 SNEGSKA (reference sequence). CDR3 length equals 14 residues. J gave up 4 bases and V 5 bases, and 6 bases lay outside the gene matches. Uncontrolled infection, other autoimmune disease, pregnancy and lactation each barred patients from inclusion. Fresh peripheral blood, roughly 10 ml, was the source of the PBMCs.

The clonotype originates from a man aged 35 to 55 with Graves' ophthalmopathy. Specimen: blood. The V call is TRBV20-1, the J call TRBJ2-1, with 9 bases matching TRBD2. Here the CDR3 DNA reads TGCAGTGCTTCCGGGACTAGCCTGTACAATGAGCAGTTCTTC. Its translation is CSASGTSLYNEQFF.